Shown below are 6 T cell receptor beta chains from a single sample sequenced in a study of T cell repertoires in ileal Crohn's disease. Profiled with immunoSEQ multiplex PCR; TCRdb holds only in-frame clones, not every one. Of 5,000 or so clones in the sample, approximately 80% are singletons; the top ten hold about 12%. The sample taken for sequencing was ileal tissue. The receptor set was obtained from an adult with Crohn's disease.

The V gene is TRBV7-8, the J gene TRBJ2-2, with TRBD2 identical over 8 bases. The V segment lost 2 bases and the J segment 1 base; nucleotides outside the gene matches: 9. From germline, CDR1 is SGHVS and CDR2 FQNEAQ. The CDR3 is 18 residues long. CDR3 bases: TGTGCCAGCAGCTTACGACAATCGGGAGGGATGAACACCGGGGAGCTGTTTTTT. Translated, it gives CASSLRQSGGMNTGELFF.

The V gene is TRBV7-6, the J gene TRBJ2-2; 9 nucleotides match TRBD1. V was clipped by 3 bases and J by 5 bases; unmatched bases: 7. The CDR3 is 16 amino acids. Looked up from germline, CDR1 is SGHVS and CDR2 is FNYEAQ. The chain's CDR3 is CASSLGTGQVTGELFF. For the CDR3, the DNA is TGTGCCAGCAGCTTGGGGACAGGGCAGGTTACCGGGGAGCTGTTTTTT.

The gene calls are TRBV28 and TRBJ2-5, with 11 bases lining up with TRBD2. J lost 3 bases, V lost 7 bases, and 13 bases had no gene match. This CDR3 has 17 residues. Germline CDR1 is MDHEN and CDR2 is SYDVKM. CDR3 nucleotide sequence: TGTGCCAGCACCCAACTCGGGACTAGCGGAGTTAAAGAGACCCAGTACTTC. This gives the protein CASTQLGTSGVKETQYF. Together with reference TRBV28 and TRBJ2-5, the CDR3 gives the full variable domain: DVKVTQSSRYLVKRTGEKVFLECVQDMDHENMFWYRQDPGLGLRLIYFSYDVKMKEKGDIPEGYSVSREKKERFSLILESASTNQTSMYLCASTQLGTSGVKETQYFGPGTRLLVL.

This sequence joins TRBV6-1 and TRBJ1-1; 10 bases fit TRBD1. The J segment lost 10 bases and the V segment lost 6 bases, leaving 11 bases of the junction unmatched. This CDR3 comprises 14 residues. Germline loops: CDR1 MNHNS, CDR2 SASEGT. The CDR3 spells CASSPGQGLQGAFF. The CDR3 bases are TGTGCCAGCAGCCCGGGACAGGGGCTTCAGGGAGCTTTCTTT.

This clone came up a few times. This chain joins TRBV5-1 and TRBJ2-5, with 9 positions matching TRBD2. Germline CDR1 and CDR2: SGHRS and YFSETQ. V was clipped by 0 bases and J by 4 bases; unmatched bases: 7. The CDR3 has 16 amino acids. CDR3 nucleotide sequence: TGCGCCAGCAGCTTGGCGCCTAGCGGGGTGGGAGAGACCCAGTACTTC. As protein: CASSLAPSGVGETQYF.

The chain has TRBV15 and TRBJ1-2, with 8 bases aligning to TRBD1. The germline V gene encodes CDR1 LNHNV and CDR2 YYDKDF (reference sequence). V dropped 0 bases and J dropped 7; count of bases not matched to a gene: 7. The CDR3 consists of 15 residues. CDR3 sequence reads: CATSRDGQGAGGYTF. In DNA, the CDR3 is TGTGCCACCAGCAGAGATGGGCAGGGGGCGGGTGGCTACACCTTC.